Below are 12 T cell receptor beta chains sequenced from a single sample in a study of Ad26.COV2.S vaccination and SARS-CoV-2 variants. Produced via immunoSEQ multiplex PCR; TCRdb's table is partial and in-frame only. This table has 150,000 to 200,000 clones, roughly 89% appearing once. Sequences were derived from peripheral blood, sampled after recovery from COVID-19. The receptors originated from a human donor who had recovered from COVID-19.

This clone was seen a handful of times. The V and J genes are TRBV4-2 and TRBJ1-1; no firm D call. The V gene lost 0 bases and the J gene lost 3 bases, with 5 bases spanning the gap. Germline lookup yields CDR1 LGHNA and CDR2 YNFKEQ. The CDR3 is 13 residues long. The chain's CDR3 is CASSQDGDTEAFF. The CDR3 nucleotides are TGTGCCAGCAGCCAAGATGGTGACACTGAAGCTTTCTTT.

The chain uses TRBV18 and TRBJ1-3; TRBD1 matches at 7 bases. J lost 0 bases, V lost 6 bases, and 8 bases had no gene match. CDR1 and CDR2 from the germline V gene are KGHSH and LQKENI. The CDR3 totals 16 residues. The CDR3 DNA follows: TGTGCCAGCTCTTCCCCCGGACAGGCCTCTGGAAACACCATATATTTT. It encodes CASSSPGQASGNTIYF.

The CDR3 sequence: CASSDRPNEKLFF. The CDR3 bases are TGTGCCAGCAGTGACCGGCCAAATGAAAAACTGTTTTTT. The rearrangement joins TRBV6-4 to TRBJ1-4, with unresolved D. Germline-derived CDR1 and CDR2 are MRHNA and SNTAGT. The CDR3 consists of 13 residues. With 2 bases removed from V and 5 bases from J, the gap between germline ends came to 6 bases.

This clone was detected only once. This chain uses TRBV2 with TRBJ2-7; 9 bases match TRBD2. The ends lost 5 bases at V and 4 bases at J; junction bases unmatched: 6. The germline CDR1 and CDR2 sequences are SNHLY and FYNNEI. The CDR3 has 14 amino acids. In DNA form, the CDR3 reads TGTGCCAGCAGTCGGTTAGCGGGAGTATACGAGCAGTACTTC. Amino acids: CASSRLAGVYEQYF.

This rearrangement joins TRBV19 to TRBJ1-2; D may be TRBD1 (6 bases). Between the trimmed V and J ends, which lost 6 bases and 4 bases, there was a span of 12 bases. The CDR3 contains 13 residues. Germline V gene sequence: CDR1 LNHDA, CDR2 SQIVND (reference sequence). The CDR3 protein is CASRLDRTYGYTF. CDR3 sequence (DNA): TGTGCCAGTAGACTGGACAGAACCTATGGCTACACCTTC.

CDR3 bases: TGTGCCAGCAGTTACTCCTTGACAGGAGGGTTAGAAAAACTGTTTTTT. Its protein is CASSYSLTGGLEKLFF. V is TRBV6-5 and J is TRBJ1-4, with D perhaps matching TRBD1 (6 bases). The CDR3 totals 16 residues. Trimming shortened V by 0 bases and J by 8 bases, and 16 bases separated the two germline ends. Germline loops: CDR1 MNHEY, CDR2 SVGAGI.

The chain joins TRBV2 to TRBJ2-1; 13 bases map to TRBD2. CDR1 is SNHLY, CDR2 FYNNEI, per germline. Germline trimming cut 9 bases from V and 9 bases from J; bases unmatched to any gene: 5. The CDR3 has 13 residues. In DNA, the CDR3 is TGTGCCAGGGGGACTAGCGGGACTACTGAGCAGTTCTTC. It codes for CARGTSGTTEQFF.

The chain joins TRBV21-1 to TRBJ2-1; no check of the table's D call, TRBD2, against the DNA was made. TRBV21-1 is tagged as a pseudogene. This CDR3 has 16 amino acids. CDR3 in DNA: TGTGCCAGCAGCAAAGGTGGCGGGAGGTCCTACAATGAGCAGTTCTTC. This codes for CASSKGGGRSYNEQFF.

The V call is TRBV12-5, the J call TRBJ2-3; a weak D match, TRBD2 (6 bases). The CDR3 is 14 amino acids. CDR1 is LGHNT, CDR2 FRNRAP, per germline. With 9 bases removed from V and 0 bases from J, the gap between germline ends came to 13 bases. The CDR3 sequence is CASAPRGSTDTQYF. CDR3 in DNA: TGTGCTAGCGCCCCCCGGGGGAGCACAGATACGCAGTATTTT.

V usage is TRBV6-5 and J usage is TRBJ2-2; the match to TRBD1 covers 7 bases. V lost 6 bases and J lost 5; bases outside the gene matches: 3. The CDR3 covers 13 residues. Germline V gives CDR1 MNHEY, CDR2 SVGAGI. CDR3 protein: CASSTGATGELFF. The CDR3 nucleotides read TGTGCCAGCAGCACAGGGGCGACCGGGGAGCTGTTTTTT.

The chain combines TRBV30 with TRBJ1-5; TRBD1 matches 9 bases. Germline loops: CDR1 GTSNPN, CDR2 SVGIG (reference sequence). Trimming at V came to 2 bases and at J to 5 bases, leaving 7 bases not matched to a gene. This CDR3 has 15 amino acids. The CDR3 loop reads CAWSNGGTGYQPQHF. The CDR3 coding sequence is TGTGCCTGGAGTAACGGTGGGACAGGGTATCAGCCCCAGCATTTT.

The V gene is TRBV7-3, the J gene TRBJ1-2, with a weak D call TRBD1 (5 bases). The germline CDR1 and CDR2 sequences are SGHTA and FQGTGA. V lost 3 bases, J lost 0 bases, and 8 bases lay in between. The CDR3 totals 14 residues. The CDR3 protein is CASSLGPANYGYTF. The CDR3 coding sequence is TGTGCCAGCAGCTTGGGACCTGCTAACTATGGCTACACCTTC.